This T cell receptor (beta chain) was identified during a study of T cell responses to AZD1222 COVID-19 vaccine. Findings and limits, study-wide: Seropositive at baseline were only a handful of AZD1222 recipients.

Only in-frame clones appear in the TCRdb table, and some are missing; sequencing was by immunoSEQ multiplex PCR. This sample carries 150,000 to 200,000 clones, under 95% of them seen once, and the ten largest clones take roughly 5.6%. As for this clone: What it binds is not known.

There are 13 residues in the CDR3. The V segment lost 7 bases and the J segment 4 bases; nucleotides outside the gene matches: 7. Germline CDR1 SGHAT, CDR2 FQNNGV. Specimen: peripheral blood, collected 28 days after the second AZD1222 dose. The genes are TRBV11-2 and TRBJ2-7, with 7 bases lining up with TRBD2. The receptor comes from an adult who received the AZD1222 COVID-19 vaccine. The CDR3 coding sequence is TGTGCCAGCACTATCGGGACTATTTACGAGCAGTACTTC. Encoded protein: CASTIGTIYEQYF.